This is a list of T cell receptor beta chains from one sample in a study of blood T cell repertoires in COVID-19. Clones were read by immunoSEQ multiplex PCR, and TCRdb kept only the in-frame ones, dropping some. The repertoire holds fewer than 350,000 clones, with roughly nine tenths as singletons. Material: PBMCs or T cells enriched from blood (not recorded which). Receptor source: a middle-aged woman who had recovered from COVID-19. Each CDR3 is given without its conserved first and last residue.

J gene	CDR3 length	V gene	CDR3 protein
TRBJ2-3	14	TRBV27	ASSLSSGASTDTQY
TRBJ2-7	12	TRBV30	AWSEIAGGYEQY
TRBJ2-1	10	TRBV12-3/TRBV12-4	ASRPSGGEQF
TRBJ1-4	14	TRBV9	ASSPSGQGWGEKLF
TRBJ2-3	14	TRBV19	ASTSPGTSGTDTQY
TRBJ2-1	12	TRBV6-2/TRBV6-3	ASSLLLNYNEQF
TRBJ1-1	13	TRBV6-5	ASSTLGVLNTEAF
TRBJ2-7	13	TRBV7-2	ASSQRTGTGAEQY
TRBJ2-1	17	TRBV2	ASSGKGWTSGRASNEQF
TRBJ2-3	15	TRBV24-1	ATSEPLGTGMVDTQY
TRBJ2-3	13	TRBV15	ATSRGLFDTDTQY
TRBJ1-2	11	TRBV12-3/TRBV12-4	ASSFREGRGYT
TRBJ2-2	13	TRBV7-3	ASSLSPSGVGELF
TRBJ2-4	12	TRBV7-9	ASSSPRVVNIQY
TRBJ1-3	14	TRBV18	ASSPQGASPGNTIY
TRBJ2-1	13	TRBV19	ASSIAVSSGNEQF
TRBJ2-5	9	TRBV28	ASGGLETQY
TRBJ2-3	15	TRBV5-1	ASSLVASGRGTDTQY
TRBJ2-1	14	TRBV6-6	ASRPPPSGLYNEQF
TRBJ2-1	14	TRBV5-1	ASSSGTSSVRDEQF
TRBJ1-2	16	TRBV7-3	ASSLKGATGGANYGYT
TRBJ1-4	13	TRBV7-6	ASSLGGGQGGKLF
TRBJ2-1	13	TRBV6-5	ASSYTSGRRNEQF
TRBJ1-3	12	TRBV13	ASSFYRVENTIY
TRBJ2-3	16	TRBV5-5	ASSLVPQGALRTDTQY
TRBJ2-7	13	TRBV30	AWSYRDRENYEQY
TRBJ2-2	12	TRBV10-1	ASTSSVNTGELF
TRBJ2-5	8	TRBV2	ASKSETQY
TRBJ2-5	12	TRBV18	ASSPTQYRETQY
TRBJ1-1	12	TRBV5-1	ASSLGAGGTEAF
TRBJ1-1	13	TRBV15	ATSRGQGVRTEAF
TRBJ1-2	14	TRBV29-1	SVDGTGGDWEYGYT
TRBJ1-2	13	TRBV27	ASSMTGGLNYGYT
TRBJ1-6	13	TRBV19	ASKRLGTWESPLH
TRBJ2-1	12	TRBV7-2	ASSTSGRFGEQF
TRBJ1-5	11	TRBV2	ASSEQGNQPQH
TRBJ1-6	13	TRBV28	ASSRTSSYNSPLH
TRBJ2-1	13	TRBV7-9	ASSPGTSGINEQF
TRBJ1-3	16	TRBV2	ASSEREQGPISGNTIY
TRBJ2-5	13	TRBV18	ASSRPGTRRETQY
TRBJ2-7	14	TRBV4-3	ASSQDLLGPSYEQY
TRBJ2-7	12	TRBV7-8	ASSLAPGSYEQY
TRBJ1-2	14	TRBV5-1	ASSLQGLKGNYGYT
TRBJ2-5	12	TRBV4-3	ASSQEFQQETQY